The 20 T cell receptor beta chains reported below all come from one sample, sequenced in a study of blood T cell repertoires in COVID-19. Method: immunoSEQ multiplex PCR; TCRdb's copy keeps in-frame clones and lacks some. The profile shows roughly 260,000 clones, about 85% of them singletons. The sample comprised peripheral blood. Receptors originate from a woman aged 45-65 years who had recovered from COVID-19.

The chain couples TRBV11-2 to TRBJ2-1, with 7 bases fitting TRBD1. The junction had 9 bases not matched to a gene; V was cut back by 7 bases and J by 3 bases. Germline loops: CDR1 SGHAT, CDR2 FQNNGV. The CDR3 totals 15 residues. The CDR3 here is CASTLRWDSYNEQFF. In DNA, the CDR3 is TGTGCCAGCACCCTTCGGTGGGACAGCTACAATGAGCAGTTCTTC.

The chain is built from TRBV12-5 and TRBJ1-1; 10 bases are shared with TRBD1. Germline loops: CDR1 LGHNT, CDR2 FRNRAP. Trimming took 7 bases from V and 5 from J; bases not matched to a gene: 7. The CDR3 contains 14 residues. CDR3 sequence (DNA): TGTGCTAGTGCCCAGACAGGGGGCTATACTGAAGCTTTCTTT. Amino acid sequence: CASAQTGGYTEAFF.

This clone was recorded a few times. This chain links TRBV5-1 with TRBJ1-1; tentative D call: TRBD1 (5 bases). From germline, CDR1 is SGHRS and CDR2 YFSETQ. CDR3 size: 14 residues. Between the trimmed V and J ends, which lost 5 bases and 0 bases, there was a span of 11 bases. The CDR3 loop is CASSLQAVNTEAFF. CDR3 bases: TGCGCCAGCAGTTTACAGGCCGTGAACACTGAAGCTTTCTTT.

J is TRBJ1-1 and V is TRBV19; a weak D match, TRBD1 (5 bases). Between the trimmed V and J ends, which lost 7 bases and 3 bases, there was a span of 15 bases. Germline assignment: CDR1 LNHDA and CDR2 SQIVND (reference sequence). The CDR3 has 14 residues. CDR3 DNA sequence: TGTGCCAGTACTCTCCCGGGGGGTTACACTGAAGCTTTCTTT. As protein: CASTLPGGYTEAFF.

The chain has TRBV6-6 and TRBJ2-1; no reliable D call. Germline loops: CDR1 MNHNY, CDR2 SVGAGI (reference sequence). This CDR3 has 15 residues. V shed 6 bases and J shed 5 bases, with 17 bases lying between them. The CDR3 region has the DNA TGTGCCAGCAGGGCCTCTGGTTGGCAGAACAATGAGCAGTTCTTC. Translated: CASRASGWQNNEQFF.

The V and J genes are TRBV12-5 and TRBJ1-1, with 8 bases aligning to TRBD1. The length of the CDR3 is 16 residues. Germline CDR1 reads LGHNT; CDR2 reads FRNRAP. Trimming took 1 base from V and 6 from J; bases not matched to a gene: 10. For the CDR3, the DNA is TGTGCTAGTGGTTTGGGACAGGGGATTTTACGCGCTGAAGCTTTCTTT. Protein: CASGLGQGILRAEAFF.

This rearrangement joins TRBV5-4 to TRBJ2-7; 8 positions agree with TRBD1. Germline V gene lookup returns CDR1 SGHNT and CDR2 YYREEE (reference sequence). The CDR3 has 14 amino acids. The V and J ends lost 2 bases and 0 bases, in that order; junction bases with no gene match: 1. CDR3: CASSLQGVSYEQYF. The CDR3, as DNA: TGTGCCAGCAGCTTACAGGGGGTCTCCTACGAGCAGTACTTC.

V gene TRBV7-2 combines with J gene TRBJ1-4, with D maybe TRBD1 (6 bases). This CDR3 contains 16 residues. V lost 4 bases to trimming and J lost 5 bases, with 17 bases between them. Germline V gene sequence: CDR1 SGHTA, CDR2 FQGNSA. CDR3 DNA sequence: TGTGCCAGCAGCTCGGGAGGGGGAGGGTCGAATGAAAAACTGTTTTTT. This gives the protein CASSSGGGGSNEKLFF.

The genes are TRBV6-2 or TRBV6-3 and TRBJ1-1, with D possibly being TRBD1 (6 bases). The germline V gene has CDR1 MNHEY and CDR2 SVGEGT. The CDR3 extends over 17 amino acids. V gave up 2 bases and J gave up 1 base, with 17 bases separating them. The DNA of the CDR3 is TGTGCCAGCAGTTACAAAGGACAGACTGGGGAGAACACTGAAGCTTTCTTT. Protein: CASSYKGQTGENTEAFF.

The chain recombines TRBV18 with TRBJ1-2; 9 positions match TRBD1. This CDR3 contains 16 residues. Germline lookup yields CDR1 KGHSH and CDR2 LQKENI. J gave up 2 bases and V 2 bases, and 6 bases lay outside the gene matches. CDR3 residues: CASSPKGGQGNYGYTF. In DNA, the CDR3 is TGTGCCAGCTCACCAAAAGGGGGACAGGGCAACTATGGCTACACCTTC.

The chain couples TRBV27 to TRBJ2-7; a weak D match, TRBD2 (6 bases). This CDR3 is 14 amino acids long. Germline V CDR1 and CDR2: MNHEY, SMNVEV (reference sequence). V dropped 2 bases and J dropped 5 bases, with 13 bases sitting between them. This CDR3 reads CASSLEGLPNEQYF. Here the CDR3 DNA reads TGTGCCAGCAGTTTAGAGGGACTTCCCAACGAGCAGTACTTC.

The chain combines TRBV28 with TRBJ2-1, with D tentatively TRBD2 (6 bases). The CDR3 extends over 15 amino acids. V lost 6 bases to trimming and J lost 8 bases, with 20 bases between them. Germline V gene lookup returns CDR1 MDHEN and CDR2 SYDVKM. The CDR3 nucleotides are TGTGCCAGCAGCCAAGTCGGGGGAGTATGGTATGAGCAGTTCTTC. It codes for CASSQVGGVWYEQFF.

Here the CDR3 DNA reads TGTGCCAGCAGTTTCACGAGGGCAGAAGCTTTCTTT. The encoded protein is CASSFTRAEAFF. V is TRBV12-3 or TRBV12-4 and J is TRBJ1-1; D uncertain. Trimming cost V 3 bases and J 8 bases, with 10 bases left between them. The CDR3 has 12 residues.

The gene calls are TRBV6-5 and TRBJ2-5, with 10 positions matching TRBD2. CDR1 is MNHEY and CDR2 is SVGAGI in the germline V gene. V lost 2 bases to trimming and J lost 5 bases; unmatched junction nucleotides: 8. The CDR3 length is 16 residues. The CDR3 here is CASSYVVAGGWETQYF. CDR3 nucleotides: TGTGCCAGCAGTTACGTGGTAGCGGGGGGTTGGGAGACCCAGTACTTC.

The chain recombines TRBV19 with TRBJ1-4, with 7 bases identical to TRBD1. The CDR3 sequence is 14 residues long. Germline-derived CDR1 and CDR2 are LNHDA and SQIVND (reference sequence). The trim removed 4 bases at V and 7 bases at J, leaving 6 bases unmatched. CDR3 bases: TGTGCCAGTAGTACGGGACAGCTGGGTGAAAAACTGTTTTTT. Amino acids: CASSTGQLGEKLFF.

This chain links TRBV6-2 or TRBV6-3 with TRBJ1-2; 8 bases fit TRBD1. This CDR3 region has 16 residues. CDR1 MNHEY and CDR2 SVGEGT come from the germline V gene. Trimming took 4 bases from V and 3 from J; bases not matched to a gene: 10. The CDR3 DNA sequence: TGTGCCAGCAGTTCCCCACCGAACAGGGGGGACTATGGCTACACCTTC. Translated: CASSSPPNRGDYGYTF.

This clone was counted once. In DNA form, the CDR3 reads TGTGCCAGCAGTGTCAGCCCACCGGGCTCTGGGGCCAACGTCCTGACTTTC. Translation: CASSVSPPGSGANVLTF. This chain links TRBV7-6 with TRBJ2-6; D unresolved. Trimming stripped 6 bases from V and 0 bases from J, with 15 bases between. The germline V gene encodes CDR1 SGHVS and CDR2 FNYEAQ. There are 17 residues in the CDR3.

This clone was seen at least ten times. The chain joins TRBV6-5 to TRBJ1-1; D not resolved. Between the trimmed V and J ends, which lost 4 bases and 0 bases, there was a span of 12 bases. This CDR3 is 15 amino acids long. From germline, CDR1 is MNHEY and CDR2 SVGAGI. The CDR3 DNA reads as TGTGCCAGCAGTTTAAGTGGAGGGTTGAACACTGAAGCTTTCTTT. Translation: CASSLSGGLNTEAFF.

The CDR3 sequence: CANREQVNTGELFF. CDR3 nucleotides: TGTGCTAACAGGGAACAGGTTAACACCGGGGAGCTGTTTTTT. J is TRBJ2-2 and V is TRBV2; tentative D call: TRBD1 (6 bases). The CDR3 consists of 14 residues. The germline V gene has CDR1 SNHLY and CDR2 FYNNEI.

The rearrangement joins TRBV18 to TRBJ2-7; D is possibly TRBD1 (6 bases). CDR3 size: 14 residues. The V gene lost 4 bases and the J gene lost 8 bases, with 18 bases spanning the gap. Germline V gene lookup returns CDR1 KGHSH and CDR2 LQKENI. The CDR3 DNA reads TGTGCCAGCTCACTCACGCCCCGGGACACCCAGCAGTACTTC. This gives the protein CASSLTPRDTQQYF. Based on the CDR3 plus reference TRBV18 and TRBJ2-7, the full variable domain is NAGVMQNPRHLVRRRGQEARLRCSPMKGHSHVYWYRQLPEEGLKFMVYLQKENIIDESGMPKERFSAEFPKEGPSILRIQQVVRGDSAAYFCASSLTPRDTQQYFGPGTRLTVT.